One and the same sample provided the 9 T cell receptor beta chains below, sequenced in a study of CD8 T cells in Susac syndrome. With random hexamers, about 0.45 to 1 ug RNA was reverse transcribed. Each CDR3 protein gets one entry after TCRdb re-called the immunoSEQ multiplex PCR reads with MiXCR. This table holds roughly 200,000 distinct CDR3 sequences, approximately 94% found once. The sequenced material came from CD4+ T cells from PBMCs. The receptors were sampled from a human donor in good health.

This chain joins TRBV5-4 and TRBJ1-5; tentatively, D is TRBD1 (6 bases). Germline V gene sequence: CDR1 SGHNT, CDR2 YYREEE (reference sequence). The CDR3 spans 15 residues. V dropped 1 base and J dropped 7 bases, with 15 bases sitting between them. CDR3 amino acids: CASSLTGAGEQPQHF. The CDR3 nucleotides are TGTGCCAGCAGCTTGACGGGGGCAGGGGAGCAGCCCCAGCATTTT.

The V gene is TRBV29-1, the J gene TRBJ2-1; 8 nucleotides agree with TRBD2. V gave up 7 bases and J gave up 2 bases; unmatched junction bases: 10. CDR1 and CDR2 (germline): SQVTM, ANQGSEA. This CDR3 contains 15 residues. The CDR3 DNA is TGCAGCGCTTCTCCTCAGCGGGAGACCTACAATGAGCAGTTCTTC. This sequence encodes CSASPQRETYNEQFF.

The chain has TRBV9 and TRBJ2-1; the D gene is possibly TRBD2 (5 bases). The germline V gene has CDR1 SGDLS and CDR2 YYNGEE. This CDR3 contains 18 residues. Trimming removed 0 bases from V and 5 bases from J, with 21 bases in between. CDR3 coding DNA: TGTGCCAGCAGCGTAGTAGGATATGGACTGGGCATTAACAATGAGCAGTTCTTC. Amino acids: CASSVVGYGLGINNEQFF.

V gene TRBV27 combines with J gene TRBJ1-1, with D perhaps matching TRBD1 (6 bases). The CDR3 extends over 15 amino acids. The V end lost 6 bases, the J end lost 0 bases, and 14 bases lay between the germline ends. The germline CDR1 and CDR2 sequences are MNHEY and SMNVEV (reference sequence). CDR3 nucleotide sequence: TGTGCCAGCAGCACACGGGGGCCTGTGAACACTGAAGCTTTCTTT. This sequence encodes CASSTRGPVNTEAFF.

This clonotype was picked up one time. The chain links TRBV6-2 or TRBV6-3 to TRBJ2-1, with TRBD1 matching 8 bases. This CDR3 has 13 residues. V shed 6 bases, J shed 7 bases, and the junction held 5 bases outside the gene matches. Germline CDR1 is MNHEY and CDR2 is SVGEGT. In DNA form, the CDR3 reads TGTGCCAGCAGCCCCTACAGGGGGAATGAGCAGTTCTTC. Translated, it gives CASSPYRGNEQFF.

The genes are TRBV3-1 and TRBJ2-7; 10 nucleotides agree with TRBD2. Looked up from germline, CDR1 is LGHDT and CDR2 is YNNKEL (reference sequence). CDR3 length: 15 amino acids. With V trimmed by 3 bases and J by 3 bases, 5 bases remained unmatched. The DNA for the CDR3 is TGTGCCAGCAGCCAGGCTAGCGGGAGTAGCTACGAGCAGTACTTC. Translation gives CASSQASGSSYEQYF.

This chain joins TRBV24-1 and TRBJ2-2; 8 bases align to TRBD1. CDR3 length: 16 amino acids. V shed 6 bases, J shed 0 bases, and the junction held 5 bases outside the gene matches. Germline V gives CDR1 KGHDR, CDR2 SFDVKD. The CDR3 nucleotides are TGTGCCACCAGTAAAGTACAGGGGGCGAACACCGGGGAGCTGTTTTTT. This gives the protein CATSKVQGANTGELFF.

The V call is TRBV2, the J call TRBJ1-5, with D maybe TRBD1 (6 bases). V dropped 4 bases and J dropped 5 bases, with 12 bases sitting between them. The CDR3 runs 14 residues. CDR1 and CDR2 (germline): SNHLY, FYNNEI. The DNA for the CDR3 is TGTGCCAGCAGTGCTTCAGGGGAGCATCAGCCCCAGCATTTT. This gives the protein CASSASGEHQPQHF.

The V call is TRBV27, the J call TRBJ2-3, with 10 nucleotides matching TRBD2. Unmatched junction bases numbered 4, after V lost 5 bases and J lost 2 bases. CDR3 length: 15 residues. Germline lookup yields CDR1 MNHEY and CDR2 SMNVEV (reference sequence). The CDR3 coding sequence is TGTGCCAGCAGTCTCGGACTAGCGGTCACAGATACGCAGTATTTT. Protein sequence: CASSLGLAVTDTQYF.